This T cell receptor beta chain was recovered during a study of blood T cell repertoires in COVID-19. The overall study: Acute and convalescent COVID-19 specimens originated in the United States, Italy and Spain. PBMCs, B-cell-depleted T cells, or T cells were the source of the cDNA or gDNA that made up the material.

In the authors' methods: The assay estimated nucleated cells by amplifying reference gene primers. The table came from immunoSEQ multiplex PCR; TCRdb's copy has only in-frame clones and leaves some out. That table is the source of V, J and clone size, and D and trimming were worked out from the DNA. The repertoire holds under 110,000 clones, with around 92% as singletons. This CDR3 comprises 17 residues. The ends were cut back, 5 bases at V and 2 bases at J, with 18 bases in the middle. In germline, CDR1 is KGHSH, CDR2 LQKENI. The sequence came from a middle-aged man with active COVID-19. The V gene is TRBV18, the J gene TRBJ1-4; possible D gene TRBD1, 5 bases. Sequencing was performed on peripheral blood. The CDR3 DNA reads TGTGCCAGCTCATTTCAGGGTCGGAGTTTGACTAATGAAAAACTGTTTTTT. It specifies CASSFQGRSLTNEKLFF.